The source of this TCR beta chain is a study of OX40 agonist ivuxolimab in advanced cancers. Study context: Every 2 weeks, ivuxolimab was infused into the patients intravenously at between 0.01 and 10 mg/kg. General observations from the study: Within 6 weeks, CD4+ and CD8+ blood T cells expanded clonally at 0.1 to 3.0 mg/kg.

As for this clone: Its matching antigen is unknown.

Collection of blood occurred at baseline, at cycle 4 day 1, and at cycle 7 day 1. The protocol was immunoSEQ multiplex PCR, while the TCRdb copy is restricted to in-frame clones and leaves out a portion. This table holds some 60,000 clones, approximately 80% found once. CDR1 is SGHDT, CDR2 YYEEEE, per germline. V lost 4 bases to trimming and J lost 5 bases, with 15 bases between them. The CDR3 loop spans 14 amino acids. V gene TRBV5-6 combines with J gene TRBJ1-2; no clear D. This specimen was CD4+ or CD8+ T cells sorted from blood, taken in a trial of the OX40 agonist ivuxolimab. This receptor was identified in an adult with an advanced solid tumor such as melanoma, head and neck, liver or kidney cancer. The chain's CDR3 is CASSPPGSRYGYTF. Written as DNA, the CDR3 is TGTGCCAGCAGCCCGCCCGGCAGTAGGTATGGCTACACCTTC.